The 21 T cell receptor beta chains in this list originate from one sample, sequenced in a study of cytomegalovirus exposure and HLA in healthy donors. PCR primers comprised 60 Vbeta and 13 Jbeta primers. Repertoires were generated with immunoSEQ multiplex PCR, while TCRdb's copy carries only in-frame clones and drops some. In total, the table holds 55,000 to 65,000 clones. Specimen: PBMCs. Receptor source: a woman aged 18-29 years in good health and CMV-seronegative.

The gene calls are TRBV12-5 and TRBJ1-1, with D possibly TRBD1 on 6 matching bases. Germline CDR1 LGHNT, CDR2 FRNRAP. With 1 base removed from V and 1 base from J, the gap between germline ends came to 25 bases. There are 20 residues in the CDR3. This chain's CDR3 is CASGLAPRYVRTEGNTEAFF. The DNA of the CDR3 is TGTGCTAGTGGTTTGGCCCCGAGGTACGTCAGGACAGAAGGGAACACTGAAGCTTTCTTT.

V usage is TRBV30 and J usage is TRBJ1-2; TRBD1 matches at 10 bases. The germline V gene has CDR1 GTSNPN and CDR2 SVGIG (reference sequence). There are 15 residues in the CDR3. The J segment lost 2 bases and the V segment lost 1 base, leaving 4 bases of the junction unmatched. In nucleotides, the CDR3 is TGTGCCTGGAGTGGGACAGGGGGTTACAACTATGGCTACACCTTC. It encodes CAWSGTGGYNYGYTF. Full variable domain (rest looked up from reference TRBV30 and TRBJ1-2): SQTIHQWPATLVQPVGSPLSLECTVEGTSNPNLYWYRQAAGRGLQLLFYSVGIGQISSEVPQNLSASRPQDRQFILSSKKLLLSDSGFYLCAWSGTGGYNYGYTFGSGTRLTVV.

The chain is built from TRBV6-1 and TRBJ1-1, with D unclear. The CDR3 loop spans 11 amino acids. CDR1 is MNHNS, CDR2 SASEGT, per germline. The CDR3 region is CATYAGTEAFF. The CDR3 DNA reads TGTGCTACGTACGCGGGCACTGAAGCTTTCTTT.

The gene calls are TRBV6-1 and TRBJ1-1; possible D gene TRBD1, 5 bases. V was clipped by 4 bases and J by 3 bases, with 9 bases between them. Per germline, CDR1 MNHNS and CDR2 SASEGT. This CDR3 is 13 amino acids long. The CDR3 sequence is CASSVDRDTEAFF. For the CDR3, the DNA is TGTGCCAGCAGTGTCGACAGAGACACTGAAGCTTTCTTT.

The rearrangement joins TRBV29-1 to TRBJ2-2, with 9 bases that match TRBD1. This CDR3 is built from 13 residues. Germline V lookup: CDR1 SQVTM, CDR2 ANQGSEA. J was trimmed by 6 bases and V by 4 bases; bases with no gene match: 3. The CDR3 spells CSVATGGSGELFF. DNA of the CDR3: TGCAGCGTTGCGACAGGGGGGTCCGGGGAGCTGTTTTTT.

This chain joins TRBV18 and TRBJ1-1; D possibly corresponds to TRBD1 (6 bases). The V gene's germline CDR1 is KGHSH and CDR2 LQKENI. The CDR3 length is 16 residues. Between the trimmed V and J ends, which lost 1 base and 1 base, there was a span of 13 bases. CDR3 nucleotide sequence: TGTGCCAGCTCACCACGGGGGCAGGGACAGAACACTGAAGCTTTCTTT. This codes for CASSPRGQGQNTEAFF. Supplemented by reference TRBV18 and TRBJ1-1, the full variable domain reads NAGVMQNPRHLVRRRGQEARLRCSPMKGHSHVYWYRQLPEEGLKFMVYLQKENIIDESGMPKERFSAEFPKEGPSILRIQQVVRGDSAAYFCASSPRGQGQNTEAFFGQGTRLTVV.

The rearrangement joins TRBV5-1 to TRBJ1-2; D is undetermined. Trimming shortened V by 0 bases and J by 4 bases, and 10 bases separated the two germline ends. Germline loops: CDR1 SGHRS, CDR2 YFSETQ. There are 14 residues in the CDR3. The CDR3 is CASSLVPGSYGYTF. CDR3 nucleotide sequence: TGCGCCAGCAGCTTGGTTCCGGGGAGCTATGGCTACACCTTC.

This rearrangement joins TRBV6-5 to TRBJ1-1, with TRBD1 matching over 8 bases. This CDR3 is 14 amino acids long. The junction had 5 bases not matched to a gene; V was cut back by 5 bases and J by 3 bases. Germline V gene data show CDR1 as MNHEY and CDR2 as SVGAGI. CDR3: CASSPGQGHTEAFF. The CDR3 nucleotides are TGTGCCAGCAGTCCAGGACAGGGCCACACTGAAGCTTTCTTT.

The rearrangement joins TRBV11-2 to TRBJ2-7; maybe TRBD1 (6 bases). From germline, CDR1 is SGHAT and CDR2 FQNNGV. The CDR3 consists of 15 residues. V dropped 0 bases and J dropped 4 bases, with 13 bases sitting between them. Here the CDR3 DNA reads TGTGCCAGCAGCTTAGAGGGGACAAATATGTACGAGCAGTACTTC. Translation gives CASSLEGTNMYEQYF.

CDR3 sequence (DNA): TGCGCCAGCAGCCAAGAGGGAGGGAGGGCCTACAATGAGCAGTTCTTC. It translates to CASSQEGGRAYNEQFF. The chain links TRBV4-1 to TRBJ2-1, with TRBD2 matching 7 bases. The germline V gene encodes CDR1 MGHRA and CDR2 YSYEKL. V lost 0 bases to trimming and J lost 2 bases; unmatched junction nucleotides: 4. CDR3 size: 16 residues.

The CDR3 DNA sequence: TGTGCCAGCAGCTTAGGAATAGGACTAGCTCTCTACGAGCAGTACTTC. The encoded protein is CASSLGIGLALYEQYF. V is TRBV7-8 and J is TRBJ2-7; 8 nucleotides line up with TRBD2. J was trimmed by 3 bases and V by 1 base; bases with no gene match: 8. Germline values: CDR1 SGHVS, CDR2 FQNEAQ. The CDR3 has 16 residues.

The CDR3 bases are TGTGCCAGCAGCGTGGGGTTAGGCGGGACAGGGATCTATGAGCAGTTCTTC. Protein sequence: CASSVGLGGTGIYEQFF. The chain combines TRBV5-5 with TRBJ2-1, with 9 bases identical to TRBD1. Trimming at V came to 4 bases and at J to 8 bases, leaving 16 bases not matched to a gene. Germline V gene lookup returns CDR1 SGHKS and CDR2 YYEKEE (reference sequence). This CDR3 spans 17 amino acids.

The chain uses TRBV9 and TRBJ2-2; unclear D gene. The V and J ends lost 2 bases and 7 bases respectively, with 9 bases between them. The CDR3 loop spans 13 amino acids. Germline V gene sequence: CDR1 SGDLS, CDR2 YYNGEE. The CDR3 DNA reads as TGTGCCAGCAGCGTCCCCAGTGGCGGGGAGCTGTTTTTT. This codes for CASSVPSGGELFF. Filled out from reference TRBV9 and TRBJ2-2, the complete variable domain reads DSGVTQTPKHLITATGQRVTLRCSPRSGDLSVYWYQQSLDQGLQFLIQYYNGEERAKGNILERFSAQQFPDLHSELNLSSLELGDSALYFCASSVPSGGELFFGEGSRLTVL.

The gene calls are TRBV5-6 and TRBJ2-1; D perhaps matches TRBD1 (5 bases). V dropped 3 bases and J dropped 5 bases, with 12 bases sitting between them. From germline, CDR1 is SGHDT and CDR2 YYEEEE. The CDR3 contains 14 residues. The DNA of the CDR3 is TGTGCCAGCAGCTGGGAAGTAGGGGACAATGAGCAGTTCTTC. Its protein is CASSWEVGDNEQFF.

This chain uses TRBV2 with TRBJ2-7; weak D call: TRBD1 (5 bases). Trimming took 7 bases from V and 1 from J, leaving 8 bases between them. The germline CDR1 and CDR2 sequences are SNHLY and FYNNEI. CDR3 length equals 12 residues. In nucleotides, the CDR3 is TGTGCCAGCAAAAGGGGATCCTACGAGCAGTACTTC. Amino acid sequence: CASKRGSYEQYF.

The chain has TRBV19 and TRBJ2-2, with D perhaps TRBD1 (5 bases). CDR1 is LNHDA and CDR2 is SQIVND in the germline V gene (reference sequence). V was trimmed by 10 bases and J by 7 bases, leaving 13 bases between them. This CDR3 has 12 residues. The CDR3, as DNA: TGTGCCATCCCAGGGCTTAACGGGGAGCTGTTTTTT. Protein sequence: CAIPGLNGELFF. Based on the CDR3 plus reference TRBV19 and TRBJ2-2, the full variable domain is DGGITQSPKYLFRKEGQNVTLSCEQNLNHDAMYWYRQDPGQGLRLIYYSQIVNDFQKGDIAEGYSVSREKKESFPLTVTSAQKNPTAFYLCAIPGLNGELFFGEGSRLTVL.

This chain connects TRBV21-1 to TRBJ2-1; the tabulated D call, TRBD1, remains unverified against the DNA. TRBV21-1 is annotated as a pseudogene. This CDR3 has 16 residues. The CDR3 coding sequence is TGTGCCAGCAGCAAAAGGGGACAGGGTATGGCCAATGAGCAGTTCTTC. It encodes CASSKRGQGMANEQFF.

This chain joins TRBV5-1 and TRBJ2-1, with TRBD2 matching over 11 bases. The J segment lost 6 bases and the V segment lost 4 bases, leaving 6 bases of the junction unmatched. CDR1 SGHRS and CDR2 YFSETQ come from the germline V gene. The CDR3 has 15 residues. The CDR3 DNA reads TGCGCCAGCAGCGACGGGCTAGCGGGAGGCAATGAGCAGTTCTTC. Translation: CASSDGLAGGNEQFF. The full variable domain, rest sourced from reference TRBV5-1 and TRBJ2-1, is KAGVTQTPRYLIKTRGQQVTLSCSPISGHRSVSWYQQTPGQGLQFLFEYFSETQRNKGNFPGRFSGRQFSNSRSEMNVSTLELGDSALYLCASSDGLAGGNEQFFGPGTRLTVL.

The chain carries TRBV7-8 and TRBJ1-2, with TRBD1 matching over 7 bases. This CDR3 has 12 residues. J gave up 8 bases and V 4 bases, and 4 bases lay outside the gene matches. Germline assignment: CDR1 SGHVS and CDR2 FQNEAQ. CDR3 sequence reads: CASSYDRAGYTF. The CDR3, as DNA: TGTGCCAGCAGCTACGACAGGGCCGGCTACACCTTC.

This rearrangement joins TRBV29-1 to TRBJ1-2; D remains ambiguous. The V end was cut by 6 bases, the J end by 8 bases, with 13 bases between. The germline V gene encodes CDR1 SQVTM and CDR2 ANQGSEA. The CDR3 runs 11 residues. The CDR3 is CSVDFDGGYTF. The DNA for the CDR3 is TGCAGCGTGGACTTTGATGGCGGCTACACCTTC.

The genes are TRBV5-6 and TRBJ1-2; D remains unclear. Between the trimmed V and J ends, which lost 2 bases and 7 bases, there was a span of 9 bases. The CDR3 runs to 12 residues. Germline V gives CDR1 SGHDT, CDR2 YYEEEE. The CDR3, as DNA: TGTGCCAGCAGCTTATGGAGTTTTGGCTACACCTTC. It yields the protein CASSLWSFGYTF.